These T cell receptor beta chains were read from a single sample in a study of blood T cell repertoires in COVID-19. The assay was immunoSEQ multiplex PCR, and TCRdb's table has in-frame clones only and misses some. The profile covers some 54,000 clones, with about four fifths appearing a single time and 5.5% to 7.5% taken by the ten largest. Sequencing input: peripheral blood. The receptors were sampled from a man aged 70-80 years with active COVID-19. Each CDR3 is given with its conserved first and last residue.

TRBJ1-1	TRBV19	CASSMGGTVSSEAFF
TRBJ2-1	TRBV24-1	CATSDRTAGAYNEQFF
TRBJ1-4	TRBV2	CASSGDRMKLFF
TRBJ2-1	TRBV28	CASSLVRSNEQFF
TRBJ2-3	TRBV6-5	CASRVADTQYF
TRBJ2-4	TRBV7-9	CASSHQGRGGGIQYF
TRBJ1-1	TRBV19	CASSSSNTGGTEAFF
TRBJ1-5	TRBV5-1	CASSTTGLSQPQHF
TRBJ2-3	TRBV29-1	CSVLPTGSSTDTQYF
TRBJ2-1	TRBV7-6	CASSLWSTGSSYNEQFF
TRBJ2-5	TRBV10-3	CAIGQVQETQYF
TRBJ2-1	TRBV7-2	CASSRPRLASGGYNEQFF
TRBJ2-7	TRBV18	CASSPRGPQRQGLPPLEQYF
TRBJ2-3	TRBV15	CATSRGPLGAGSTDTQYF
TRBJ2-5	TRBV5-4	CASRPRQAPEETQYF
TRBJ1-5	TRBV6-2/TRBV6-3	CASSRGTGRHQPQHF
TRBJ2-7	TRBV4-1	CASSQGDTANYEQYF
TRBJ1-5	TRBV5-5	CASSQTGTGGSNQPQHF
TRBJ2-3	TRBV11-2	CASSLDLGVSTDTQYF
TRBJ1-2	TRBV4-1	CASSLRQAANYGYTF
TRBJ2-1	TRBV6-2/TRBV6-3	CASSGSGGEFSEQFF
TRBJ1-2	TRBV19	CASIHRDHGYTF
TRBJ2-7	TRBV4-1	CASSQDLSFSYEQYF
TRBJ2-7	TRBV18	CASSPPGTSGGQYF
TRBJ1-5	TRBV2	CASCREGNQPQHF
TRBJ2-2	TRBV9	CASSDRGANTGELFF
TRBJ2-7	TRBV12-3/TRBV12-4	CASTPGAGYEQYF
TRBJ1-2	TRBV6-2/TRBV6-3	CASSYSRLGGYTF
TRBJ1-5	TRBV27	CASSLSRVGNQPQHF
TRBJ1-4	TRBV4-2	CASSQTTVLGGKLFF
TRBJ1-6	TRBV20-1	CSASNGQQYNSPLHF
TRBJ2-5	TRBV4-2	CASSQVLQQETQYF
TRBJ1-5	TRBV30	CAWSLRGTGKYQPQHF
TRBJ2-7	TRBV5-6	CASSFGQVFEQYF
TRBJ2-1	TRBV18	CASSPKPDRAYEQFF